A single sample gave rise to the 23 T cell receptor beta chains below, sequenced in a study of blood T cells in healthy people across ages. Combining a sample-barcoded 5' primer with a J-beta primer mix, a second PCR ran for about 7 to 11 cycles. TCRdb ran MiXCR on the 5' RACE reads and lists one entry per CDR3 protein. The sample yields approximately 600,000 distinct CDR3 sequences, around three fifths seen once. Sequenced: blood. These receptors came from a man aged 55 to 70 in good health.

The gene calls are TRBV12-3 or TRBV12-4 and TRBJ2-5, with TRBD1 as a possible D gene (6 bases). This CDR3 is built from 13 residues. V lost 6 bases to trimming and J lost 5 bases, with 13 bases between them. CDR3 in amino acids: CASRRHRAETQYF. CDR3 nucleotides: TGTGCCAGCAGGCGCCACAGGGCGGAGACCCAGTACTTC.

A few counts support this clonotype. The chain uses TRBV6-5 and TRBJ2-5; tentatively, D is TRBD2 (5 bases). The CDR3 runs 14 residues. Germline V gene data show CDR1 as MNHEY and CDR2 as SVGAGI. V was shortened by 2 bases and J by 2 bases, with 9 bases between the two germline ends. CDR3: CASSYGSGQETQYF. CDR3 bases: TGTGCCAGCAGTTACGGGAGCGGACAAGAGACCCAGTACTTC.

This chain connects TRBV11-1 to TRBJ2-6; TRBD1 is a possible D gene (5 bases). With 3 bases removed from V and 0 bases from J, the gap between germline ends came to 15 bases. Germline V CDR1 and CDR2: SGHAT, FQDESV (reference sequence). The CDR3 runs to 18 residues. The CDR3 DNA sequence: TGTGCCAGCAGCTTCCTTAGGAGTCAGGGCTCTGGGGCCAACGTCCTGACTTTC. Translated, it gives CASSFLRSQGSGANVLTF.

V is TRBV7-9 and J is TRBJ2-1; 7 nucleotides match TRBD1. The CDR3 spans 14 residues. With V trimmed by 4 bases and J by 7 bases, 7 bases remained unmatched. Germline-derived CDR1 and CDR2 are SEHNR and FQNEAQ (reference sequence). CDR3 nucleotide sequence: TGTGCCAGCAGCTCGACAGGGTTTCAGAATGAGCAGTTCTTC. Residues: CASSSTGFQNEQFF.

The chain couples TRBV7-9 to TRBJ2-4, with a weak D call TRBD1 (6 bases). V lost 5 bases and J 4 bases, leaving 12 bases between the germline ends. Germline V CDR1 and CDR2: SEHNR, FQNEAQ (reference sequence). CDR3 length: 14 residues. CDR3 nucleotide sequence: TGTGCCAGCAGCACCCCTGACAGGAAAAACATTCAGTACTTC. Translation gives CASSTPDRKNIQYF.

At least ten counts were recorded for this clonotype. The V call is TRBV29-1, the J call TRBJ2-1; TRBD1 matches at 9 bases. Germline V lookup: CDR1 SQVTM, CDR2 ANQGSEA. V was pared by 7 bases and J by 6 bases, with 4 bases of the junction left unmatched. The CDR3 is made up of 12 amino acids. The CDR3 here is CSGGQGGNEQFF. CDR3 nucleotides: TGCAGCGGGGGACAGGGAGGCAATGAGCAGTTCTTC.

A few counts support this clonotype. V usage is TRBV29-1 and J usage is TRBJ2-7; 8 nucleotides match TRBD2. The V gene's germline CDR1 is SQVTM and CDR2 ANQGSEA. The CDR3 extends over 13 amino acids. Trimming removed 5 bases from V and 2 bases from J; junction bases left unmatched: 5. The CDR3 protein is CSVWLAGTYEQYF. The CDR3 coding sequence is TGCAGCGTTTGGCTAGCGGGCACCTACGAGCAGTACTTC.

The chain's CDR3 is CASSYSTRGSQETQYF. The CDR3 DNA reads as TGTGCCAGCAGTTACTCGACACGGGGGTCCCAAGAGACCCAGTACTTC. This chain uses TRBV6-5 with TRBJ2-5; possibly TRBD2 for D (6 bases). V was clipped by 0 bases and J by 1 base, with 12 bases between them. Germline lookup yields CDR1 MNHEY and CDR2 SVGAGI. The length of the CDR3 is 16 residues.

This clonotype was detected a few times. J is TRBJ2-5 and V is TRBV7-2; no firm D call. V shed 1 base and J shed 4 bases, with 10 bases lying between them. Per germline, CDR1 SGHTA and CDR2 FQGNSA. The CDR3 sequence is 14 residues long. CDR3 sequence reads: CASSLGPQTETQYF. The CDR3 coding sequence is TGTGCCAGCAGCTTAGGGCCCCAAACAGAGACCCAGTACTTC.

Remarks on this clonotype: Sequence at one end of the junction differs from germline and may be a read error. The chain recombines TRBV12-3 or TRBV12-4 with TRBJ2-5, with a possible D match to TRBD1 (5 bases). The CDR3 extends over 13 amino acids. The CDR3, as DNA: TGTGCCAGCAGACCAGGGTTTTCAGAGACCCGGTACTTC. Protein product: CASRPGFSETRYF.

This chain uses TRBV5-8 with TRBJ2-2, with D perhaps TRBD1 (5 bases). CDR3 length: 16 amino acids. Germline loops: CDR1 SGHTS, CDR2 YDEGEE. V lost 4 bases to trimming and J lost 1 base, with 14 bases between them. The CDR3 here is CASSRQDTGNTGELFF. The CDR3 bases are TGTGCCAGCAGCCGGCAGGATACAGGGAACACCGGGGAGCTGTTTTTT.

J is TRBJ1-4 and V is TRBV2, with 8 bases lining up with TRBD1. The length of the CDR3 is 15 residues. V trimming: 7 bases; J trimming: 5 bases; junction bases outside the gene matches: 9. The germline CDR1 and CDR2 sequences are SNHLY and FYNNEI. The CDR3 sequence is CASTQSGQENEKLFF. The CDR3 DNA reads TGTGCCAGCACCCAGTCGGGACAGGAGAATGAAAAACTGTTTTTT.

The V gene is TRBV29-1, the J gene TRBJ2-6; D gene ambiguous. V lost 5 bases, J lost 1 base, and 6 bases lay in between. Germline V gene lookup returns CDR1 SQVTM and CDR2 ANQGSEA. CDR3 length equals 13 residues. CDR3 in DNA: TGCAGCGTTAATCCGTCTGGGGCCAACGTCCTGACTTTC. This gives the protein CSVNPSGANVLTF.

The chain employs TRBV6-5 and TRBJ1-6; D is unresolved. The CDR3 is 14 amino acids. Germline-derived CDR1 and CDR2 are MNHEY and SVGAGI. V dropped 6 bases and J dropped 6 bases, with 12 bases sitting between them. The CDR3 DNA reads TGTGCCAGCAGATCGCAGGCGCGTAATTCACCCCTCCACTTT. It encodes CASRSQARNSPLHF.

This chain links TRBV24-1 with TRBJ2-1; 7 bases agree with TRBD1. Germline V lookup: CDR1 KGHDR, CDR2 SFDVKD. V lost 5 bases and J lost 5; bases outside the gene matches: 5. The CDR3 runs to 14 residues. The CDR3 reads CATSAVTGNNEQFF. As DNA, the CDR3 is TGTGCCACCAGTGCCGTGACAGGGAACAATGAGCAGTTCTTC.

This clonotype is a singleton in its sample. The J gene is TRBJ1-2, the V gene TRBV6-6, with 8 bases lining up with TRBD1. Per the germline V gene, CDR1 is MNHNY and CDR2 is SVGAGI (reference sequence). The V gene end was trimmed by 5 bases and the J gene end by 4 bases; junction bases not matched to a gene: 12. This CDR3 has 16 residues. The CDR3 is CASSHRGVGLGYGYTF. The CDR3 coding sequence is TGTGCCAGCAGTCACAGGGGGGTCGGTTTGGGCTATGGCTACACCTTC.

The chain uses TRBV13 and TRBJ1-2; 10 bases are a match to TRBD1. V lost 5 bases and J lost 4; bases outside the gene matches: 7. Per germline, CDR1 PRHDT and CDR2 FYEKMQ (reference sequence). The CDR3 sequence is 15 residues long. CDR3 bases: TGTGCCAGCAGCCCGACCGGGACAGGGGTCTATGGCTACACCTTC. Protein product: CASSPTGTGVYGYTF.

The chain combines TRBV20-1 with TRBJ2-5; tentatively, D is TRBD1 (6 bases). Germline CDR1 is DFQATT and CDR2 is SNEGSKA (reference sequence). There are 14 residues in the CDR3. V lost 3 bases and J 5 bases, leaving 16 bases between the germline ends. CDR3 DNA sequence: TGCAGTGCTAGTGTGGGGGCGGGTGGGGAGACCCAGTACTTC. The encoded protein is CSASVGAGGETQYF.

The CDR3 nucleotides read TGTGCCAGCTCACTCTCGACAGGGCACGGGGAGCAGTACTTC. Translated, it gives CASSLSTGHGEQYF. This chain uses TRBV18 with TRBJ2-7; the match to TRBD1 covers 7 bases. Germline lookup yields CDR1 KGHSH and CDR2 LQKENI. CDR3 length: 14 amino acids. With V trimmed by 4 bases and J by 7 bases, 10 bases remained unmatched.

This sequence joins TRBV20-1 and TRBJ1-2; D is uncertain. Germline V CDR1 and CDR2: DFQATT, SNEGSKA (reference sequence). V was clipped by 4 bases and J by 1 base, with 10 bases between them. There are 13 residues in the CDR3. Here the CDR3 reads CSATVGSNYGYTF. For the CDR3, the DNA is TGCAGTGCTACTGTGGGAAGTAACTATGGCTACACCTTC.

The CDR3 loop is CATSRDPSASTDTQYF. CDR3 in DNA: TGTGCCACCAGCAGAGATCCGTCAGCTAGCACAGATACGCAGTATTTT. This chain connects TRBV15 to TRBJ2-3; unclear D gene. This CDR3 comprises 16 residues. Germline loops: CDR1 LNHNV, CDR2 YYDKDF (reference sequence). Deletions cut 0 bases from V and 0 bases from J, with 10 bases between. Full variable domain (remainder filled in from reference TRBV15 and TRBJ2-3): DAMVIQNPRYQVTQFGKPVTLSCSQTLNHNVMYWYQQKSSQAPKLLFHYYDKDFNNEADTPDNFQSRRPNTSFCFLDIRSPGLGDTAMYLCATSRDPSASTDTQYFGPGTRLTVL.

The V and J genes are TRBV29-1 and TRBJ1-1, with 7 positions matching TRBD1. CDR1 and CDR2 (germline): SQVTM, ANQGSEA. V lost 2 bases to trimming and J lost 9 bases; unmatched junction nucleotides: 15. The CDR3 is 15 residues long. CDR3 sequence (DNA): TGCAGCGTTGAACTATTGGGGACAGACAGAGAACAAGCTTTCTTT. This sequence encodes CSVELLGTDREQAFF.

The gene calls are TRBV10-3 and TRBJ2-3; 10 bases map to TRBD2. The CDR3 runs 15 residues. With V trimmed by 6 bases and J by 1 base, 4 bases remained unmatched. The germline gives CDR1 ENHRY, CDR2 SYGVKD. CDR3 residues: CAISQRGGGTDTQYF. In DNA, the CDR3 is TGTGCCATCAGCCAGCGGGGGGGTGGCACAGATACGCAGTATTTT.